This T cell receptor beta chain was recorded in a study of CD8 T cells in Susac syndrome. Reverse transcription of roughly 0.5 to 1 ug RNA was performed with random hexamers. immunoSEQ multiplex PCR amplified TCR beta CDR3 across 54 Vbeta, 13 Jbeta. TCRdb recomputed calls from the immunoSEQ multiplex PCR reads with MiXCR, one row per CDR3 protein. The sample consists of 140,000 to 150,000 distinct CDR3 sequences, 94% of them appearing once. V shed 7 bases and J 7 bases; nucleotides not matched to a gene: 6. The CDR3 sequence is 13 residues long. Germline lookup yields CDR1 SNHLY and CDR2 FYNNEI. The sample was CD4+ T cells from PBMCs. The V and J genes are TRBV2 and TRBJ1-1; 10 nucleotides agree with TRBD1. The clonotype comes from a human donor in good health. DNA for the CDR3: TGTGCCAGCACCCCGGGACAGGGGCTTGAAGCTTTCTTT. Its protein product is CASTPGQGLEAFF.